The 31 T cell receptor beta chains below come from one sample, sequenced in a study of CD8+CD57+ T cells in acquired aplastic anemia. Before being chosen for sequencing, patients had shown CD8+CD57+ cell expansion by flow cytometry. Genomic DNA was employed as the template in profiling TCR beta VDJ and CDR3. MiXCR, run by TCRdb on the reads, gives a single entry per CDR3 protein. The sample yields 100,000 to 150,000 distinct CDR3 sequences, less than 50% seen once. Sequencing used sorted CD4+, CD8+, or CD8+CD57+ T cells (not recorded which) from PBMCs. All receptors come from a human donor with aplastic anemia.

This clonotype has a count of ten or more. The genes are TRBV2 and TRBJ2-1; D may be TRBD1 (6 bases). CDR1 is SNHLY and CDR2 is FYNNEI in the germline V gene. V was cut by 5 bases and J by 0 bases, with 14 bases left in between. The CDR3 loop spans 16 amino acids. The CDR3 is CASSKGQSSSYNEQFF. The CDR3 DNA is TGTGCCAGCAGTAAAGGACAGTCGAGCTCCTACAATGAGCAGTTCTTC.

The V call is TRBV24-1, the J call TRBJ2-5, with D tentatively TRBD1 (6 bases). CDR1 and CDR2 from the germline V gene are KGHDR and SFDVKD. The CDR3 extends over 13 amino acids. Trimming pared 4 bases from V and 6 bases from J, leaving 11 bases between. CDR3: CATSETGIKTQYF. CDR3 in DNA: TGTGCCACCAGTGAAACAGGGATAAAGACCCAGTACTTC.

This clonotype was found many times. This rearrangement joins TRBV12-3 or TRBV12-4 to TRBJ2-7; D is unclear. The length of the CDR3 is 11 residues. With 6 bases removed from V and 3 bases from J, the gap between germline ends came to 6 bases. CDR3 region: CASRRSYEQYF. For the CDR3, the DNA is TGTGCCAGCAGGCGTAGCTACGAGCAGTACTTC.

The CDR3 nucleotides read TGCGCCAGCAGCCAAGAAAGCAGGGCGAACACTGAAGCTTTCTTT. Translating gives CASSQESRANTEAFF. J is TRBJ1-1 and V is TRBV4-1; the D gene is possibly TRBD1 (5 bases). This CDR3 comprises 15 residues. The V gene's germline CDR1 is MGHRA and CDR2 YSYEKL. Between the trimmed V and J ends, which lost 0 bases and 1 base, there was a span of 9 bases.

Details on this clonotype: A much larger clone differs from this one at a single base, so this may be a read error. The chain recombines TRBV7-2 with TRBJ1-2, with D perhaps matching TRBD1 (5 bases). This CDR3 contains 14 residues. The germline V gene has CDR1 SGHTA and CDR2 FQGNSA. V lost 8 bases and J 4 bases, leaving 17 bases between the germline ends. For the CDR3, the DNA is TGTGCCAGCGGCCGAACCGGGACCTTCTATGGCTACACCTTC. It yields the protein CASGRTGTFYGYTF.

V usage is TRBV25-1 and J usage is TRBJ2-7; D tentatively fits TRBD1 or TRBD2 (5 bases each). The germline V gene encodes CDR1 MGHDK and CDR2 SYGVNS. V was cut by 5 bases and J by 2 bases, with 19 bases left in between. The length of the CDR3 is 16 residues. Here the CDR3 DNA reads TGTGCCAGCAGTCCAAACCCGGGGCGGGCGGCCTACGAGCAGTACGTC. It is translated as CASSPNPGRAAYEQYV.

This clonotype was counted a single time. This sequence may be a read error, since a much larger clone differs from it by one base. This chain links TRBV12-3 or TRBV12-4 with TRBJ2-3; TRBD2 is a possible D gene (5 bases). This CDR3 has 15 amino acids. V was clipped by 8 bases and J by 3 bases, with 18 bases between them. In DNA, the CDR3 is TGTGCCAGCTCCTTTTCGGGGAACGAGACAGATACGCAGTATTTT. It specifies CASSFSGNETDTQYF.

This clonotype was detected many times. J is TRBJ1-6 and V is TRBV3-1; D call uncertain. The V end lost 4 bases, the J end lost 11 bases, and 15 bases lay between the germline ends. CDR3 length: 14 residues. The germline gives CDR1 LGHDT, CDR2 YNNKEL (reference sequence). In DNA form, the CDR3 reads TGTGCCAGCAGCCCCGCGGTGAGGGATCCACCCCTCCACTTT. It specifies CASSPAVRDPPLHF. The full variable domain, rest sourced from reference TRBV3-1 and TRBJ1-6, is DTAVSQTPKYLVTQMGNDKSIKCEQNLGHDTMYWYKQDSKKFLKIMFSYNNKELIINETVPNRFSPKSPDKAHLNLHINSLELGDSAVYFCASSPAVRDPPLHFGNGTRLTVT.

This CDR3 is CASSEKRSDTQYF. DNA for the CDR3: TGTGCCAGCAGTGAAAAGCGTAGCGATACGCAGTATTTT. This chain links TRBV2 with TRBJ2-3; D is undetermined. The CDR3 spans 13 residues. CDR1 and CDR2 (germline): SNHLY, FYNNEI. V lost 2 bases and J lost 6, with 9 bases in between.

This clonotype came up many times. The chain recombines TRBV14 with TRBJ1-2, with D possibly TRBD1 on 5 matching bases. With 3 bases removed from V and 4 bases from J, the gap between germline ends came to 21 bases. The CDR3 is made up of 17 amino acids. CDR1 SGHDN and CDR2 FVKESK come from the germline V gene. CDR3 nucleotides: TGTGCCAGCAGCCAGACCAGAGGGCCAGGGAAGATCTATGGCTACACCTTC. Protein: CASSQTRGPGKIYGYTF.

This clonotype was detected only a few times. The rearrangement uses TRBV19 and TRBJ2-7; D unresolved. Germline V lookup: CDR1 LNHDA, CDR2 SQIVND (reference sequence). This CDR3 spans 11 amino acids. Trimming took 3 bases from V and 2 from J, leaving 2 bases between them. CDR3 loop: CASSIAYEQYF. CDR3 DNA: TGTGCCAGTAGTATCGCCTACGAGCAGTACTTC.

The rearrangement uses TRBV7-3 and TRBJ1-6; perhaps TRBD1 as D (6 bases). The CDR3 is 15 amino acids. Trimming shortened V by 5 bases and J by 8 bases, and 16 bases separated the two germline ends. Germline lookup yields CDR1 SGHTA and CDR2 FQGTGA. CDR3 bases: TGTGCCAGCAGCGGCCGGGGGGCGTGGGATTCACCCCTCCACTTT. It encodes CASSGRGAWDSPLHF.

The chain is built from TRBV12-3 or TRBV12-4 and TRBJ2-1; no firm D call. The CDR3 covers 18 residues. V was trimmed by 4 bases and J by 4 bases, leaving 23 bases between them. Written as DNA, the CDR3 is TGTGCCAGCAGTTCGTTCACCGCCACAGCCGCTCGTTACAATGAGCAGTTCTTC. The encoded protein is CASSSFTATAARYNEQFF.

Comment on this clonotype: Sequence at one end of the junction differs from germline and may be a read error. The V call is TRBV7-2, the J call TRBJ2-3, with TRBD2 identical over 10 bases. CDR1 SGHTA and CDR2 FQGNSA come from the germline V gene. The CDR3 is 13 amino acids. In nucleotides, the CDR3 is TGTGTCAGCAGCGGGGGGGACACAGATACGCAGTATTTT. Protein sequence: CVSSGGDTDTQYF.

J is TRBJ2-7 and V is TRBV10-1, with 9 bases lining up with TRBD2. The CDR3 totals 18 residues. V lost 4 bases, J lost 2 bases, and 15 bases stayed unmatched. CDR1 and CDR2 from the germline V gene are WNHNN and SYGVQD (reference sequence). The CDR3 DNA is TGCGCCAGCAGTGGTTCAAGGAGGAGCGGGGGGATACCCTACGAGCAGTACTTC. Amino acid sequence: CASSGSRRSGGIPYEQYF.

The V and J genes are TRBV2 and TRBJ2-7; D perhaps matches TRBD2 (6 bases). Trimming took 8 bases from V and 7 from J, leaving 21 bases between them. Germline CDR1 is SNHLY and CDR2 is FYNNEI. This CDR3 is 14 amino acids long. The CDR3, as DNA: TGTGCCAGCCCCCTGAAGCGGGTCTCGGGGGAGCAGTACGTC. It encodes CASPLKRVSGEQYV.

This clonotype came up many times. The rearrangement links TRBV7-9 to TRBJ2-1, with 9 positions matching TRBD1. The CDR3 spans 17 residues. The ends lost 1 base at V and 6 bases at J; junction bases unmatched: 10. Germline CDR1 reads SEHNR; CDR2 reads FQNEAQ (reference sequence). The CDR3 coding sequence is TGTGCCAGCAGCTTAGTAATCTCGGACAGGGGTGGCAATGAGCAGTTCTTC. It translates to CASSLVISDRGGNEQFF.

In this sample, this clonotype turned up many times. The chain is built from TRBV10-3 and TRBJ1-1, with D possibly being TRBD1 (5 bases). V lost 3 bases, J lost 10 bases, and 12 bases lay in between. CDR3 length equals 12 residues. Germline V gene sequence: CDR1 ENHRY, CDR2 SYGVKD. CDR3 protein: CAISDRVEGAFF. The CDR3 DNA sequence: TGTGCCATCAGTGACAGGGTAGAGGGAGCTTTCTTT.

In the case of this clonotype: Since a much larger clone is just one base distant, this may be a read error. Since the CDR3 does not end with the conserved phenylalanine or tryptophan, this likely comes from a read error. The V call is TRBV2, the J call TRBJ1-6, with 7 bases identical to TRBD1. Germline V gives CDR1 SNHLY, CDR2 FYNNEI. Unmatched junction bases numbered 11, after V lost 4 bases and J lost 2 bases. The CDR3 extends over 18 amino acids. The CDR3 bases are TGTGCCAGCAGTGCCCGGGGACAGTTTTCTCCCTATAATTCACCCCTCCACCTT. Amino acids: CASSARGQFSPYNSPLHL.

The V call is TRBV5-4, the J call TRBJ1-1; 7 bases match TRBD1. This CDR3 region has 13 residues. Trimming at V came to 10 bases and at J to 1 base, leaving 7 bases not matched to a gene. CDR1 is SGHNT, CDR2 YYREEE, per germline (reference sequence). The CDR3 nucleotides are TGTGCCGGACACAGGGGCGGGAACACTGAAGCTTTCTTT. Residues: CAGHRGGNTEAFF.

In its sample, this clonotype was seen many times. The chain carries TRBV2 and TRBJ2-1; D uncertain. The CDR3 runs to 11 residues. Trimming pared 3 bases from V and 5 bases from J, leaving 2 bases between. CDR1 SNHLY and CDR2 FYNNEI come from the germline V gene. The CDR3 bases are TGTGCCAGCAGTGAGGACAATGAGCAGTTCTTC. Translation: CASSEDNEQFF.

The genes are TRBV2 and TRBJ1-2, with 7 positions matching TRBD1. The V gene's germline CDR1 is SNHLY and CDR2 FYNNEI. This CDR3 contains 12 residues. Germline trimming cut 8 bases from V and 2 bases from J; bases unmatched to any gene: 2. The CDR3 bases are TGTGCCAGCTGGGACAGAAACTATGGCTACACCTTC. It specifies CASWDRNYGYTF.

This clonotype was recorded many times. V gene TRBV5-4 combines with J gene TRBJ2-1, with unresolved D. The CDR3 loop spans 13 amino acids. V lost 9 bases and J 5 bases, leaving 15 bases between the germline ends. Per germline, CDR1 SGHNT and CDR2 YYREEE (reference sequence). The CDR3 DNA reads TGTGCCACCGCCCCCCCCGTCAACAATGAGCAGTTCTTC. It yields the protein CATAPPVNNEQFF.

The sample holds a few counts of this clonotype. V usage is TRBV7-6 and J usage is TRBJ2-3; 9 bases are a match to TRBD2. V trimming: 1 base; J trimming: 3 bases; junction bases outside the gene matches: 5. The CDR3 covers 16 residues. Per the germline V gene, CDR1 is SGHVS and CDR2 is FNYEAQ. CDR3 sequence (DNA): TGTGCCAGCAGCTTAGAGTGGCGGGGGGGAACAGATACGCAGTATTTT. Residues: CASSLEWRGGTDTQYF.

The chain recombines TRBV12-3 or TRBV12-4 with TRBJ1-1; a weak D match, TRBD1 (5 bases). With 7 bases removed from V and 3 bases from J, the gap between germline ends came to 12 bases. The CDR3 length is 13 residues. CDR3 protein: CASNPRDYTEAFF. CDR3 nucleotides: TGTGCCAGCAACCCCCGGGACTACACTGAAGCTTTCTTT.

This clonotype was detected ten times or more. The chain combines TRBV6-1 with TRBJ2-5; no reliable D call. The germline V gene has CDR1 MNHNS and CDR2 SASEGT. CDR3 length equals 12 residues. V shed 7 bases and J shed 5 bases, with 11 bases lying between them. The CDR3 DNA reads as TGTGCCAGCATCGACCCTACCGAGACCCAGTACTTC. This gives the protein CASIDPTETQYF.

This clonotype turned up a few times. This chain uses TRBV5-1 with TRBJ2-3, with TRBD2 as a possible D gene (7 bases). Deletions cut 4 bases from V and 0 bases from J, with 15 bases between. Germline CDR1 and CDR2: SGHRS and YFSETQ. The CDR3 loop spans 16 amino acids. In DNA form, the CDR3 reads TGCGCCAGCAGCCGGGGGGCCTATGGGAGCACAGATACGCAGTATTTT. This sequence encodes CASSRGAYGSTDTQYF. Using reference TRBV5-1 and TRBJ2-3 for the parts outside the CDR3, the full variable domain is KAGVTQTPRYLIKTRGQQVTLSCSPISGHRSVSWYQQTPGQGLQFLFEYFSETQRNKGNFPGRFSGRQFSNSRSEMNVSTLELGDSALYLCASSRGAYGSTDTQYFGPGTRLTVL.

This clonotype was recorded at least ten times. The chain employs TRBV15 and TRBJ1-1, with D hard to call. CDR1 and CDR2 from the germline V gene are LNHNV and YYDKDF (reference sequence). The V and J ends lost 5 bases and 7 bases respectively, with 17 bases between them. CDR3 length equals 14 residues. This CDR3 is CATSQSPQAYEAFF. The CDR3 DNA reads as TGTGCCACCAGCCAATCCCCTCAGGCGTATGAAGCTTTCTTT.

This clonotype occurred a few times. One end of the junction is discordant with germline, which a read error may explain. The chain recombines TRBV7-9 with TRBJ1-5; 10 bases agree with TRBD1. Germline V gene sequence: CDR1 SEHNR, CDR2 FQNEAQ (reference sequence). The CDR3 is 15 amino acids. The CDR3 reads CASSGGQGRYQPRHF. The CDR3 nucleotides read TGTGCCAGCAGCGGGGGACAGGGGAGGTATCAGCCCCGGCATTTC.

With respect to this clonotype: It may be a read error: a sequence one base away is much more abundant. The chain recombines TRBV5-1 with TRBJ2-3; the D gene is possibly TRBD2 (5 bases). The ends were cut back, 4 bases at V and 4 bases at J, with 16 bases in the middle. Germline V gives CDR1 SGHRS, CDR2 YFSETQ. The CDR3 length is 15 residues. CDR3 residues: CASSMDWAGPDTQYF. For the CDR3, the DNA is TGCGCCAGCAGCATGGACTGGGCCGGGCCAGATACGCAGTATTTT.

This clonotype is judged medium-sized (0.01 to 0.1%). The chain couples TRBV15 to TRBJ1-1; 10 nucleotides line up with TRBD1. Germline CDR1 reads LNHNV; CDR2 reads YYDKDF (reference sequence). The J segment lost 4 bases and the V segment lost 8 bases, leaving 7 bases of the junction unmatched. The CDR3 covers 14 residues. This chain's CDR3 is CATRTGGSSTEAFF. Here the CDR3 DNA reads TGTGCCACCCGGACAGGGGGATCGAGCACTGAAGCTTTCTTT.